This T cell receptor (beta chain) was identified in a study of cytomegalovirus exposure and HLA in healthy donors. Method: immunoSEQ multiplex PCR; TCRdb's copy keeps in-frame clones and lacks some. The profile shows about 130,000 clones, about 91% of them singletons. Whole-study results and caveats: Despite most TCR sequences being rare, some public TCRs occurred in many donors.

CDR1 and CDR2 from the germline V gene are LGHNT and FRNRAP. Trimming pared 5 bases from V and 8 bases from J, leaving 15 bases between. The length of the CDR3 is 13 residues. To note about this clone: Its target is unknown.

The chain uses TRBV12-5 and TRBJ1-2, with D uncertain. The receptor was isolated from a woman aged 18 to 35 in good health and CMV-seropositive. Sample: PBMCs. The CDR3 DNA reads as TGTGCTAGTGGTGCCCACGGGGATGGGGGCTACACCTTC. As protein: CASGAHGDGGYTF. The variable domain in full, completed from reference TRBV12-5 and TRBJ1-2, reads DARVTQTPRHKVTEMGQEVTMRCQPILGHNTVFWYRQTMMQGLELLAYFRNRAPLDDSGMPKDRFSAEMPDATLATLKIQPSEPRDSAVYFCASGAHGDGGYTFGSGTRLTVV.